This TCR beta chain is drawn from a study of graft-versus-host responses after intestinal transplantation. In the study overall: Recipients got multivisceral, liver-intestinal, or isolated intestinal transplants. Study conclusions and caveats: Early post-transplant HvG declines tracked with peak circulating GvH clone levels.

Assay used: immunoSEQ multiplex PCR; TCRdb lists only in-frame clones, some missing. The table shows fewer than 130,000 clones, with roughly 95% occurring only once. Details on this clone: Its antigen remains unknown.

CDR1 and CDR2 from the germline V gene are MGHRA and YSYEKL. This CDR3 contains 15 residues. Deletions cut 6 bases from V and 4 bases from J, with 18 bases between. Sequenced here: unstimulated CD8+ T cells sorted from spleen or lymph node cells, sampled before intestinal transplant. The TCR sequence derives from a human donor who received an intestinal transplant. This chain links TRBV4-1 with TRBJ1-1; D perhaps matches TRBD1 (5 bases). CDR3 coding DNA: TGCGCCAGCAGAATCGGGGGTGCTACGGGCACTGAAGCTTTCTTT. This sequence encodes CASRIGGATGTEAFF.